This TCR beta chain originates from a study of cytomegalovirus exposure and HLA in healthy donors (dated by TCRdb to the late 2010s). About the study as a whole: An earlier analysis of 587 of the donors reported 276 Gb of sequence data and 95 million to 140 million unique TCR beta sequences obtained from about 170 million T cells. Roughly 300 gigabases of sequencing data and about 92 million unique TCR sequences made up an early release that covered about 640 HLA-typed donors. The genetic ancestry cluster associated with self-reported Caucasian donors included 81% of the approximately 430 genotyped donors. The study aimed to test whether signatures of past pathogen exposure could be identified by cataloging public T cell receptors. The study used immunosequencing to profile the T cell repertoires of about 670 subjects and linked those repertoires to cytomegalovirus serostatus. A separate validation cohort of approximately 130 different subjects was used in addition to the 666-subject first cohort. High-throughput TCR immunosequencing, statistical association of individual TCRs with disease status, and machine learning were combined to predict cytomegalovirus infection status. To study patterns of TCR occurrence, a later analysis re-analyzed previously published TCR beta repertoires from under 750 donors and added high-resolution HLA genotyping. Rather than using new phenotypic data, the later analysis identified candidate immune exposures from TCR beta sequences and from how often those sequences occurred across donors. An earlier analysis of about 620 of the donors applied high-throughput TCR beta sequencing to assess whether each TCR beta V gene segment acted as functional or pseudogenic. Donor age, sex, ethnicity and CMV serostatus were compiled alongside the repertoire data. Genome-wide SNP genotypes for about 55% of the roughly 670 donors were used in a later genetic analysis, which treated that subset as a discovery cohort. All discovery cohort repertoires had been generated on a single sequencing platform. HLA typing covered class I and class II loci at four-digit resolution. Typing coverage differed by locus: A, B, C, DRB1 and DQB1 were typed in roughly 620-640 donors, DQA1 in roughly 510, DPA1 in nearly 610, and DPB1 in 450 to 490. Several DR-DQ haplotypes were treated as single units for association and clustering because of strong linkage in the cohort. Among about 410 genotyped donors of the cohort, an average of around 240,000 unique TCR beta nucleotide sequences was sequenced per donor, of which about 20% were non-productive. What the study reported, not specific to this receptor: Linkage disequilibrium might explain the correlated functional status among segregating V segments, but an unknown experimental factor could not be excluded. Only TCR beta chains were sequenced in this cohort, and the absence of alpha or paired-chain data limited detectable features. CMV serostatus was the only immune exposure information available for the cohort. An association between a missense DCLRE1C variant and V-gene and J-gene trimming of TCR beta chains was found in a later genetic analysis and replicated in an independent cohort. According to a later genetic analysis, donors in an Asian-associated ancestry cluster had fewer N-insertions in productive TCRs than the approximately 610-donor mean. Three of the identified cytomegalovirus-associated TCR beta chains were confirmed in vitro to be specific for cytomegalovirus antigens. A cluster of highly shared sequence variants was judged likely to be a technical artifact of the sequencing pipeline. Some IMGT-functional V segments, including TRBV6-2 and TRBV6-3, could not be distinguished by the 87-base-pair reads and were therefore excluded. In the study, about 150 TCR beta chains were listed as associated with cytomegalovirus. A later analysis found that most CMV-associated TCR beta chains appeared HLA-restricted, with HLA associations seemingly driven largely by CMV exposure. Most TCR sequences were observed very rarely across donors, whereas some public TCRs were present in many individuals. Assigning TCR associations to individual alleles was difficult when HLA alleles, especially DR and DQ, strongly co-occurred. A later analysis reported that several top co-occurrence clusters appeared linked to parvovirus B19, influenza, CMV and Epstein-Barr virus. It was suggested by the authors that the approach could potentially be generalized to other disease states and immunological phenotypes. The presence/absence analyses assumed that sequencing depth was roughly uniform across donors, and that assumption may not be true. Specific HLA alleles were associated with 15,000 to 20,000 TCR beta sequences at a false discovery rate of 0.05 in a later analysis. Because counts were too low, some 17 rarely observed V segments, including chromosome 9 orphons, were left out of the earlier analysis of approximately 580 of the donors. A further reported finding was that TCR beta sequences accurately predicted the HLA-A and HLA-B alleles for most subjects in the first cohort. According to a later analysis, TCR association rates differed among HLA loci, with DRB1 alleles showing the most associated TCRs and HLA-C alleles showing the fewest. The classifier was reported to diagnose cytomegalovirus status with high specificity and sensitivity in both the original and validation cohorts. Because some donors lacked HLA typing at each locus, the association tests relied only on the typed subset. In an earlier analysis of approximately 600 of the donors, most TCR beta V segments were observed in productive rearrangements about 90% or about 30% of the time, broadly matching IMGT annotations. Compared with equally common non-associated chains, HLA-associated TCR beta chains in a later analysis were more clonally expanded and had lower generation probabilities.

Spanning cysteine to phenylalanine, the CDR3 consists of 12 amino acids. This entry keeps only the CDR3 DNA: 36 bases, framed from base 1. The germline V end is reduced by 5 bases and the J end by 16 bases; junction bases left unmatched: 9. Via the germline V gene, CDR1 is MDHEN and CDR2 SYDVKM. About this clone itself: What this receptor recognizes is not known. Base qualities are not provided; no much larger clone lies one nucleotide away.

To prepare the library, the immunoSEQ multiplex PCR assay was applied. For the multiplex PCR, a mixture combining 60 forward primers for TCR Vbeta segments and 13 reverse primers for TCR Jbeta segments was used. The CDR3 region of rearranged TCR beta genes was amplified from genomic DNA with a multiplex PCR assay. The amplified TCR beta libraries were sequenced on the Illumina HiSeq System as 87-base-pair reads. Under the source paper's analysis protocol: In a later analysis, roughly 80 million unique TCR beta chains were counted across the roughly 670 repertoires, and approximately 9.9 million of these chains were shared by at least two donors. Raw reads were error-corrected and collapsed into unique sequences with a nearest-neighbor algorithm that merged closely related sequences to remove PCR and sequencing errors. CDR3 sequences were aligned to IMGT reference sequences to assign V, D and J gene segments. For a sequence to be retained, a match of at least six nucleotides to both a V gene segment and a J gene segment was required. A rearrangement counted as productive if the CDR3 had no stop codons and remained in frame with V and J, and every other rearrangement counted as non-productive. Following IMGT convention, CDR3 was defined as the stretch from the second conserved V-encoded cysteine up to the conserved J-encoded phenylalanine. The earlier analysis of some 580 of the donors excluded any sequence lacking an unambiguous match to a single V gene segment. In an earlier analysis of roughly 500 of the donors, V segments were called functional above 56.7% productive rearrangements and were called segregating when the between-donor standard deviation exceeded 5%. A statistical classification framework was built to diagnose cytomegalovirus status from the catalog of TCR beta chain sequences. In a later analysis, TCR nucleotide sequences were compared against IMGT/GENE-DB human TR gene sequences so that V and J genes could be assigned. Using the TCRdist pipeline, a later analysis assigned CDR3 sequences along with most-parsimonious VDJ recombination scenarios. In a later analysis, every TCR beta chain was defined by the combination of its CDR3 amino acid sequence and its V-gene family, and reads without a unique V-gene family were dropped. As a way to deal with suspected cross-contamination and a sequencing artifact, a later analysis dropped under 600 nucleotide sequences that were highly shared and had low generation probability. In a later analysis, a clonal expansion index was calculated for each public chain from normalized within-repertoire ranks of inferred template counts. A later analysis computed generation probabilities with a VDJ recombination model fitted to out-of-frame rearrangements, and checked the results against IGoR. In a later analysis, TCR-TCR, TCR-HLA and TCR-CMV co-occurrence was scored with hypergeometric tests, and a repertoire-size bias correction was applied to TCR pairs. To estimate false discovery rates, a later analysis permuted the HLA or CMV assignments 20 times. In a later analysis, co-occurring TCRs were grouped using DBSCAN, with TCRdist sequence similarity added in when clustering inside HLA-allele-positive subsets. Co-occurrence clustering excluded repertoires with fewer than 30,000 or more than 120,000 public chains, plus five with anomalous nucleotide sharing. The source is immuneACCESS, and TCRdb retained only in-frame sequences with V and J called. Part of the clones is not carried over; for the studies checked, unresolved V genes explain less than half of this, and the remainder is unexplained. V, J and clone size are taken as reported in that table, and D and trimming were inferred from the DNA itself. In this sample the table shows roughly 99,000 clones, around three quarters of which occur a single time. The ten largest make up 16% of the sample.

In total, over 600 healthy bone marrow donors made up the cohort. At the time of sampling, all cohort members were nominally healthy, though unrecorded immune exposures were likely present. The donor tested CMV seropositive and was one of the 289 seropositive cohort members. Each donor provided a peripheral blood sample, and peripheral blood mononuclear cells were used for TCR beta sequencing. Genomic DNA was extracted from the blood cell samples with the Qiagen DNeasy Blood Extraction Kit. The material sequenced was PBMCs. This clonotype was sampled from a man in his 60s in good health and CMV-seropositive. This chain is built from TRBV28 and TRBJ2-4; TRBD1 agrees with 9 junctional bases. DNA sequence: TGTGCCAGCAGTCCTAGGCCGGGACAGGGCTACTTC. Translated, this gives CASSPRPGQGYF.